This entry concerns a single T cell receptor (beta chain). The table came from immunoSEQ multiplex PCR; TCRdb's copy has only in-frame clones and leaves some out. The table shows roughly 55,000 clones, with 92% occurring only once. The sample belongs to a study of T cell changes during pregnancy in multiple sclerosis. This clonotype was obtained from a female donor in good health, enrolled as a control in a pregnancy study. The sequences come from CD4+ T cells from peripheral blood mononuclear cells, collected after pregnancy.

CDR3: CASSQQQGQNTEAFF. The CDR3 nucleotides read TGCGCCAGCAGCCAACAACAGGGACAAAACACTGAAGCTTTCTTT. The chain links TRBV4-1 to TRBJ1-1; possible D gene TRBD1, 6 bases. CDR3 size: 15 residues. Germline CDR1 reads MGHRA; CDR2 reads YSYEKL. The V gene lost 2 bases and the J gene lost 2 bases, with 12 bases spanning the gap.